This T cell receptor (beta chain) emerged from a study of siplizumab effects on memory and regulatory T cells. Each sample had roughly 10^5 TCR templates assayed. The repertoire was sequenced with immunoSEQ multiplex PCR; TCRdb's copy has only in-frame clones and lacks some. In the table there are about 100,000 clones, more than 85% of which are singletons. With regard to this clone: What it binds is unknown.

Regarding the study as a whole: Some alloreactive sequences were traceable to unstimulated CD4+ memory cells, and siplizumab significantly reduced them. Memory cells seemed less diverse than naive T cells, which also seemed major contributors to the alloresponse. About 75-97% of proliferating CD4+ or CD8+ clones had no assignable naive or memory phenotype.

V dropped 6 bases and J dropped 5 bases, with 17 bases sitting between them. The CDR3 loop spans 15 amino acids. Germline loops: CDR1 MNHNS, CDR2 SASEGT. Sequenced material: CD4+ T cells sorted from blood. This receptor was obtained from a human donor in good health. The chain has TRBV6-1 and TRBJ1-5; D remains unclear. This CDR3 is CASRPIWGQDQPQHF. As DNA, the CDR3 is TGTGCCAGCAGACCCATATGGGGTCAGGATCAGCCCCAGCATTTT.